This T cell receptor (beta chain) was sequenced in a study of tissue T cells after allogeneic stem cell transplantation. The study's findings and limits: Shared clones across patients were few; motif clustering revealed tissue-specific shared signatures. Only a limited share of tissue TCRs appeared in blood or spleen.

Germline lookup yields CDR1 SGHND and CDR2 FRSKSL. This CDR3 has 14 amino acids. Trimming cost V 1 base and J 0 bases, with 7 bases left between them. A few counts support this clone. Antigen: not known. Gene names and germline match the mouse. Read coverage stops 1 residue before the CDR3 terminus; the germline J gene supplies the remainder. CDR3 sequences, V/J genes, frequencies and template counts came from survey-depth TCRbeta sequencing. Clones were read by immunoSEQ multiplex PCR, and TCRdb kept only the in-frame ones, dropping some. The sample has about 48,000 clones; less than 75% are singletons.

The TCR was taken from a pool of C57BL/6 mice in good health. The sample taken for sequencing was sorted cells pooled from one or two spleens. This sequence joins TRBV15 and TRBJ2-7; D is possibly TRBD1 (5 bases). CDR3 loop: CASSLVDNSYEQYF. CDR3 bases read: TGTGCCAGCAGTTTAGTGGACAACTCCTATGAACAGTAC.